This entry features one TCR beta chain sequence. Its antigen is unknown. The data were taken from a study of OX40 agonist ivuxolimab in advanced cancers. The V gene's germline CDR1 is SGHTA and CDR2 FQGNSA. The CDR3 covers 15 residues. After removal of 5 bases from V and 4 bases from J, the junction contained 11 bases not matched to a gene. General study results and limits: Average numbers of expanded clones were greater in CD8+ T cells than in CD4+. Partial responders at 0.1-3.0 mg/kg showed near-lowest clonal expansion.

Autoimmune disease history or systemic immunosuppression led to patients being barred. The repertoire was sequenced with immunoSEQ multiplex PCR; TCRdb's copy has only in-frame clones and lacks some. This sample yields 30,000 to 45,000 clones, of which about 87% are seen a single time; roughly 32% belongs to the top ten. The V and J genes are TRBV7-2 and TRBJ2-7, with 7 positions matching TRBD2. This material consisted of CD4+ or CD8+ T cells sorted from blood, taken in a trial of the OX40 agonist ivuxolimab. This receptor was taken from an adult with an advanced solid tumor such as melanoma, head and neck, liver or kidney cancer. CDR3 loop: CASSPVGGNSYEQYF. CDR3 coding DNA: TGTGCCAGCAGCCCGGTGGGAGGGAATAGTTACGAGCAGTACTTC.